One and the same sample provided the 32 T cell receptor beta chains below, sequenced in a study of blood T cell repertoires in COVID-19. This table comes from immunoSEQ multiplex PCR, and its TCRdb copy is limited to in-frame clones, with some not included. The repertoire includes some 260,000 clones, about 86% of them detected once, and roughly 4% sits in the top ten. Material for sequencing was PBMCs or T cells enriched from blood (not recorded which). All receptors come from a man aged 25 to 40 with acute COVID-19.

On this clone: Other DNA variants within this sample encode the same CDR3. The J gene is TRBJ1-1, the V gene TRBV3-1 (or the pseudogene TRBV3-2); TRBD1 matches at 8 bases. Germline loops: CDR1 LGHDT, CDR2 YNNKEL (reference sequence). V lost 0 bases and J lost 4; bases outside the gene matches: 1. This CDR3 has 14 residues. The CDR3 loop is CASSQDTGGTEAFF. DNA for the CDR3: TGTGCCAGCAGCCAAGACACAGGGGGCACTGAAGCTTTCTTT.

The chain recombines TRBV7-9 with TRBJ1-1; 9 bases are a match to TRBD1. V trimming: 3 bases; J trimming: 1 base; junction bases outside the gene matches: 6. This CDR3 contains 16 residues. The germline gives CDR1 SEHNR, CDR2 FQNEAQ (reference sequence). CDR3 loop: CASSFLRGQGNTEAFF. The CDR3 nucleotides read TGTGCCAGCAGCTTCCTAAGGGGACAGGGGAACACTGAAGCTTTCTTT. Full variable domain (missing parts from reference TRBV7-9 and TRBJ1-1): DTGVSQNPRHKITKRGQNVTFRCDPISEHNRLYWYRQTLGQGPEFLTYFQNEAQLEKSRLLSDRFSAERPKGSFSTLEIQRTEQGDSAMYLCASSFLRGQGNTEAFFGQGTRLTVV.

The chain couples TRBV28 to TRBJ1-3; a possible D gene is TRBD1 (5 bases). This CDR3 is built from 19 residues. CDR1 is MDHEN, CDR2 SYDVKM, per germline. The ends were cut back, 4 bases at V and 0 bases at J, with 22 bases in the middle. The CDR3 sequence is CASSSPVGQGPSSGNTIYF. In DNA form, the CDR3 reads TGTGCCAGCAGTTCCCCCGTTGGGCAGGGTCCCAGCTCTGGAAACACCATATATTTT. Based on the CDR3 plus reference TRBV28 and TRBJ1-3, the full variable domain is DVKVTQSSRYLVKRTGEKVFLECVQDMDHENMFWYRQDPGLGLRLIYFSYDVKMKEKGDIPEGYSVSREKKERFSLILESASTNQTSMYLCASSSPVGQGPSSGNTIYFGEGSWLTVV.

This clone was seen a single time. This chain uses TRBV30 with TRBJ1-6; 8 bases fit TRBD1. The CDR3 spans 13 residues. Germline-derived CDR1 and CDR2 are GTSNPN and SVGIG (reference sequence). V lost 3 bases to trimming and J lost 10 bases; unmatched junction nucleotides: 5. The CDR3 region is CAWSGQGGSPLHF. CDR3 nucleotide sequence: TGTGCCTGGAGCGGACAGGGAGGCTCACCCCTCCACTTT.

This chain links TRBV5-1 with TRBJ2-1, with D hard to call. Trimming shortened V by 4 bases and J by 8 bases, and 10 bases separated the two germline ends. The CDR3 has 12 residues. Germline V gene sequence: CDR1 SGHRS, CDR2 YFSETQ. DNA of the CDR3: TGCGCCAGCAGCCCGCCTGCGGATGAGCAGTTCTTC. Protein product: CASSPPADEQFF.

The rearrangement links TRBV27 to TRBJ2-3, with 9 bases lining up with TRBD1. CDR3 length: 16 amino acids. Germline CDR1 is MNHEY and CDR2 is SMNVEV (reference sequence). With V trimmed by 4 bases and J by 1 base, 6 bases remained unmatched. In nucleotides, the CDR3 is TGTGCCAGCAGTTCTTGGACAGGGGCGGGCACAGATACGCAGTATTTT. It yields the protein CASSSWTGAGTDTQYF.

A note on this clone: One junction end disagrees with the germline gene, perhaps due to a read error. The chain couples TRBV5-1 to TRBJ2-1; TRBD1 matches 8 bases. CDR3 length: 13 amino acids. CDR1 and CDR2 from the germline V gene are SGHRS and YFSETQ. CDR3 DNA sequence: TGTGCCAGCAGCCCGGGACAGGTCAATGAGCAGTTCTTC. It encodes CASSPGQVNEQFF. Drawing the rest from reference TRBV5-1 and TRBJ2-1, the complete variable domain is KAGVTQTPRYLIKTRGQQVTLSCSPISGHRSVSWYQQTPGQGLQFLFEYFSETQRNKGNFPGRFSGRQFSNSRSEMNVSTLELGDSALYLCASSPGQVNEQFFGPGTRLTVL.

The rearrangement links TRBV28 to TRBJ2-5; TRBD1 matches 10 bases. Germline CDR1 reads MDHEN; CDR2 reads SYDVKM. J was trimmed by 2 bases and V by 6 bases; bases with no gene match: 6. The CDR3 covers 15 residues. The CDR3, as DNA: TGTGCCAGCAGGAAGGACAGGGGGTTGCAAGAGACCCAGTACTTC. Translating gives CASRKDRGLQETQYF. Full variable domain (outside the CDR3, taken from reference TRBV28 and TRBJ2-5): DVKVTQSSRYLVKRTGEKVFLECVQDMDHENMFWYRQDPGLGLRLIYFSYDVKMKEKGDIPEGYSVSREKKERFSLILESASTNQTSMYLCASRKDRGLQETQYFGPGTRLLVL.

The chain employs TRBV15 and TRBJ2-7; D not resolved. The V and J ends lost 0 bases and 3 bases respectively, with 12 bases between them. Germline V lookup: CDR1 LNHNV, CDR2 YYDKDF (reference sequence). This CDR3 spans 15 amino acids. The CDR3 sequence: CATSREQTSGYEQYV. DNA of the CDR3: TGTGCCACCAGCAGAGAACAGACCTCAGGCTACGAGCAGTACGTC.

The chain couples TRBV12-5 to TRBJ2-1; D unclear. Germline V CDR1 and CDR2: LGHNT, FRNRAP. The CDR3 extends over 12 amino acids. Trimming stripped 5 bases from V and 8 bases from J, with 10 bases between. CDR3: CASGPLTYEQFF. The CDR3 DNA reads TGTGCTAGTGGTCCCTTGACTTATGAGCAGTTCTTC. The complete variable domain, with remaining parts taken from reference TRBV12-5 and TRBJ2-1, reads DARVTQTPRHKVTEMGQEVTMRCQPILGHNTVFWYRQTMMQGLELLAYFRNRAPLDDSGMPKDRFSAEMPDATLATLKIQPSEPRDSAVYFCASGPLTYEQFFGPGTRLTVL.

The rearrangement joins TRBV2 to TRBJ2-1; 11 bases agree with TRBD1. The CDR3 loop spans 14 amino acids. Germline V gene sequence: CDR1 SNHLY, CDR2 FYNNEI. With 7 bases clipped from V and 5 bases from J, the junction kept 4 bases outside the gene matches. The CDR3 sequence is CASNRDRGNNEQFF. CDR3 coding DNA: TGTGCCAGCAACCGGGACAGGGGGAACAATGAGCAGTTCTTC.

This chain joins TRBV6-5 and TRBJ2-1; TRBD2 agrees at 8 bases. V was clipped by 6 bases and J by 14 bases; unmatched bases: 12. CDR3 length equals 13 residues. Germline V gene sequence: CDR1 MNHEY, CDR2 SVGAGI. The CDR3 spells CASRDLQRGWEFF. DNA for the CDR3: TGTGCCAGCAGGGACCTTCAGCGGGGGTGGGAGTTCTTC.

The CDR3 sequence: CASSLRAGSYEQYV. The CDR3 DNA sequence: TGTGCCAGCAGCTTACGGGCGGGTTCCTACGAGCAGTACGTC. J is TRBJ2-7 and V is TRBV7-8; a weak D match, TRBD2 (5 bases). Trimming took off 2 bases at V and 1 base at J, with 9 bases between the two ends. Germline lookup yields CDR1 SGHVS and CDR2 FQNEAQ. The CDR3 covers 14 residues.

CDR3 nucleotides: TGTGCCAGCAGTGCGGTCACTGAAGCTTTCTTT. It is translated as CASSAVTEAFF. The genes are TRBV2 and TRBJ1-1; D ambiguous. The CDR3 has 11 amino acids. Deletions cut 4 bases from V and 4 bases from J, with 4 bases between. The germline V gene has CDR1 SNHLY and CDR2 FYNNEI.

The chain is built from TRBV19 and TRBJ1-4, with a possible D match to TRBD1 (6 bases). The V end lost 3 bases, the J end lost 8 bases, and 13 bases lay between the germline ends. The CDR3 sequence is 14 residues long. Germline V gene data show CDR1 as LNHDA and CDR2 as SQIVND (reference sequence). CDR3 DNA sequence: TGTGCCAGTAGTATCTCAAGGGGGGGCGAAAAACTGTTTTTT. Its translation is CASSISRGGEKLFF.

V is TRBV11-2 and J is TRBJ1-5; possibly TRBD1 for D (6 bases). The CDR3 runs to 17 residues. V was trimmed by 2 bases and J by 4 bases, leaving 18 bases between them. The germline gives CDR1 SGHAT, CDR2 FQNNGV. CDR3 region: CASSLLGRGGSNQPQHF. The CDR3 nucleotides read TGTGCCAGCAGCTTATTGGGGCGGGGGGGCAGTAATCAGCCCCAGCATTTT.

The J gene is TRBJ1-2, the V gene TRBV28; 8 nucleotides line up with TRBD1. The V gene's germline CDR1 is MDHEN and CDR2 SYDVKM. With V trimmed by 5 bases and J by 4 bases, 6 bases remained unmatched. The CDR3 is made up of 14 amino acids. The CDR3 DNA reads as TGTGCCAGCAGTGGGTCGGACAGGGCCTATGGCTACACCTTC. Its translation: CASSGSDRAYGYTF.

The V and J genes are TRBV7-8 and TRBJ1-2; D may be TRBD1 (5 bases). Trimming removed 4 bases at V and 0 bases at J, with 12 bases between. The CDR3 sequence is 15 residues long. The germline gives CDR1 SGHVS, CDR2 FQNEAQ. The DNA of the CDR3 is TGTGCCAGCAGCTCCGTCGGCAGGGCTAACTATGGCTACACCTTC. Its translation: CASSSVGRANYGYTF.

CDR3 sequence reads: CASSQREMLYNEQFF. The CDR3 DNA follows: TGTGCCAGCAGCCAGCGGGAGATGCTCTACAATGAGCAGTTCTTC. The chain joins TRBV14 to TRBJ2-1; 7 positions agree with TRBD2. Germline loops: CDR1 SGHDN, CDR2 FVKESK. Losses at the gene ends were 3 bases for V and 3 bases for J; bases not matched to a gene: 5. This CDR3 has 15 amino acids.

The chain has TRBV5-6 and TRBJ2-7; D not resolved. This CDR3 has 12 amino acids. Trimming shortened V by 4 bases and J by 5 bases, and 10 bases separated the two germline ends. Germline V gene sequence: CDR1 SGHDT, CDR2 YYEEEE. The CDR3 nucleotides read TGTGCCAGCAGCCATGTCCGAGACGAGCAGTACGTC. It specifies CASSHVRDEQYV.

For this clone: The junction shows a germline mismatch at one end, possibly a read error. The chain joins TRBV7-7 to TRBJ2-1, with 12 bases lining up with TRBD1. Germline-derived CDR1 and CDR2 are SSHAT and FNYEAQ (reference sequence). The CDR3 loop spans 17 amino acids. This chain's CDR3 is CASSPMGQGAPENEQFF. The DNA for the CDR3 is TGTGCTAGCAGCCCAATGGGACAGGGGGCGCCAGAAAATGAGCAGTTCTTC.

The rearrangement uses TRBV21-1 and TRBJ2-7; the table's D gene call, TRBD1, was not cross checked with the DNA. TRBV21-1 is designated a pseudogene. This CDR3 is built from 12 residues. In DNA form, the CDR3 reads TGTGCCAAGACGCAGGGGGAAGACGAGCAGTACGTC. Protein sequence: CAKTQGEDEQYV.

The chain has TRBV3-1 (or the pseudogene TRBV3-2) and TRBJ2-5, with D unresolved. The CDR3 is 16 residues long. The germline gives CDR1 LGHDT, CDR2 YNNKEL (reference sequence). Trimming took 4 bases from V and 0 from J, leaving 15 bases between them. In DNA form, the CDR3 reads TGTGCCAGCAGCCTTACCGAAGTCCCGGACCAAGAGACCCAGTACTTC. This encodes CASSLTEVPDQETQYF.

This clone turned up a few times. The chain joins TRBV18 to TRBJ2-7; D is undetermined. Trimming removed 1 base from V and 2 bases from J, with 6 bases in between. CDR1 and CDR2 (germline): KGHSH, LQKENI. The CDR3 contains 13 residues. CDR3 in amino acids: CASSPRAAYEQYV. CDR3 DNA sequence: TGTGCCAGCTCACCACGGGCAGCCTACGAGCAGTACGTC.

The chain uses TRBV5-1 and TRBJ2-5; 7 bases are a match to TRBD1. In germline, CDR1 is SGHRS, CDR2 YFSETQ. V shed 4 bases, J shed 5 bases, and the junction held 5 bases outside the gene matches. This CDR3 is built from 13 residues. CDR3 bases: TGCGCCAGCAGCAAAGGGGGCGGTGAGACCCAGTACTTC. This codes for CASSKGGGETQYF.

The rearrangement uses TRBV20-1 and TRBJ1-1; D call uncertain. V was shortened by 7 bases and J by 2 bases, with 8 bases between the two germline ends. The CDR3 is made up of 11 amino acids. Looked up from germline, CDR1 is DFQATT and CDR2 is SNEGSKA (reference sequence). The CDR3 coding sequence is TGCAGTGTGGGAGATAACACTGAAGCTTTCTTT. Protein sequence: CSVGDNTEAFF.

In this sample, this clone turned up a few times. The chain uses TRBV18 and TRBJ1-2; 7 bases fit TRBD1. The V gene end was trimmed by 3 bases and the J gene end by 3 bases; junction bases not matched to a gene: 10. Germline assignment: CDR1 KGHSH and CDR2 LQKENI. The CDR3 spans 16 residues. CDR3 nucleotides: TGTGCCAGCTCACCCCCCTGGGGAACAGGGGACTATGGCTACACCTTC. This codes for CASSPPWGTGDYGYTF.

The chain is built from TRBV7-9 and TRBJ2-7; D ambiguous. The CDR3 covers 14 residues. Germline assignment: CDR1 SEHNR and CDR2 FQNEAQ (reference sequence). Trimming took 1 base from V and 12 from J, leaving 19 bases between them. The CDR3 nucleotides read TGTGCCAGCAGCTTAGTGGGCAGCTCCGGCGTTGCGTACGTC. Its translation: CASSLVGSSGVAYV.

The J gene is TRBJ2-1, the V gene TRBV6-5; a possible D gene is TRBD1 (6 bases). Germline lookup yields CDR1 MNHEY and CDR2 SVGAGI. The CDR3 covers 14 residues. Trimming removed 6 bases at V and 5 bases at J, with 14 bases between. CDR3 in amino acids: CASRITGSNNEQFF. The DNA for the CDR3 is TGTGCCAGCAGAATCACAGGGAGTAACAATGAGCAGTTCTTC.

The chain is built from TRBV9 and TRBJ2-4; D possibly corresponds to TRBD2 (6 bases). The CDR3 is made up of 16 amino acids. From germline, CDR1 is SGDLS and CDR2 YYNGEE. Trimming pared 4 bases from V and 5 bases from J, leaving 19 bases between. Written as DNA, the CDR3 is TGTGCCAGCAGCCCCCCGCTGGGGGGAACGGAAAACATTCAGTACTTC. Residues: CASSPPLGGTENIQYF.

V and J are TRBV3-1 (or the pseudogene TRBV3-2) and TRBJ2-1; maybe TRBD2 (5 bases). The CDR3 totals 14 residues. CDR1 is LGHDT, CDR2 YNNKEL, per germline (reference sequence). Deletions cut 6 bases from V and 5 bases from J, with 14 bases between. The CDR3 reads CASSRLGLDNEQFF. For the CDR3, the DNA is TGTGCCAGCAGTCGACTTGGACTCGACAATGAGCAGTTCTTC.

The chain combines TRBV14 with TRBJ1-1, with 9 bases identical to TRBD1. V shed 2 bases and J 6 bases; nucleotides not matched to a gene: 7. Germline CDR1 SGHDN, CDR2 FVKESK. The CDR3 sequence is 15 residues long. The CDR3 DNA follows: TGTGCCAGCAGCCAACCCACAGGGGGCGAAGCTGAAGCTTTCTTT. Residues: CASSQPTGGEAEAFF.